This entry describes one TCR beta chain. Its target is not known. The sample comes from a study of T cell responses to AZD1222 COVID-19 vaccine. Findings and limits, study-wide: Only a handful of AZD1222 recipients, roughly 6 in all, had baseline seropositivity. Targets within unmutated variant regions were reportedly found for nearly half of spike-specific TCRs. Distributed over spike, vaccine-associated CD4 TCRs predominated at 160-218 and 743-854.

Between the trimmed V and J ends, which lost 2 bases and 6 bases, there was a span of 10 bases. Germline-derived CDR1 and CDR2 are LNHDA and SQIVND (reference sequence). The CDR3 is made up of 14 amino acids. Clones were read by immunoSEQ multiplex PCR, and TCRdb kept only the in-frame ones, dropping some. This sample yields about 98,000 clones, of which about 86% are seen a single time; around 10% belongs to the top ten. The chain has TRBV19 and TRBJ2-2; possible D gene TRBD1, 6 bases. This TCR was recovered from an adult in good health. Material: peripheral blood, obtained on day 0 of MenACWY control vaccination. CDR3 sequence (DNA): TGTGCCAGTAGTATACACAGGGATCCCGGGGAGCTGTTTTTT. It encodes CASSIHRDPGELFF.